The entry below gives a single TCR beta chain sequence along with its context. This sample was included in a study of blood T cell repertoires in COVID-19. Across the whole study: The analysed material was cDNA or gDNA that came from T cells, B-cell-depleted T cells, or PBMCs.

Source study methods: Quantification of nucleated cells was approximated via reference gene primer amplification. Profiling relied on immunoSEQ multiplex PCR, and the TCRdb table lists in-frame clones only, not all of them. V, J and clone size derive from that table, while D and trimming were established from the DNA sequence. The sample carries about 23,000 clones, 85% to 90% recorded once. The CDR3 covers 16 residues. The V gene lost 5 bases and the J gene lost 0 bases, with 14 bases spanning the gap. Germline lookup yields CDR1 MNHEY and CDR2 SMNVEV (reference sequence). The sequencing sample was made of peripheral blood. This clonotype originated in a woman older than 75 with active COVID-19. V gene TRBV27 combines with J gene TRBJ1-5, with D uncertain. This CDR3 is CASSAGSGLSNQPQHF. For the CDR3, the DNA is TGTGCCAGCAGTGCGGGGTCAGGCCTTAGCAATCAGCCCCAGCATTTT.